This T cell receptor (beta chain) was captured in a study of cytomegalovirus exposure and HLA in healthy donors. Use of 60 Vbeta and 13 Jbeta primers characterized the PCR. Using immunoSEQ multiplex PCR, the repertoire was profiled, and TCRdb retains in-frame clones only, with some absent. The table shows 100,000 to 150,000 clones, with roughly 80% occurring only once. Turning to this clone: Its antigen is not identified.

Study-level findings and limits: Compared with the approximately 680-donor mean, an Asian-associated ancestry cluster reportedly had fewer N-insertions, according to a later analysis. Associated with cytomegalovirus, according to the listing, were around 160 TCR beta chains.

Germline V gene sequence: CDR1 SGHTA, CDR2 FQGNSA. This CDR3 has 13 amino acids. Trimming left V 2 bases short and J 3 bases short, with 7 bases between. The receptor was isolated from a man aged 25 to 40 in good health and CMV-seropositive. The specimen was PBMCs. V usage is TRBV7-2 and J usage is TRBJ1-1; D not certain. This CDR3 is CASSLNTDTEAFF. The CDR3 nucleotides read TGTGCCAGCAGCTTAAACACCGACACTGAAGCTTTCTTT.